This T cell receptor beta chain emerged from a study of identical twins (dated by TCRdb to 2015 to 2016). Study-level background: To test whether fetal clonotypes persist, this study deep-sequenced TCR alpha and beta repertoires from monozygotic twins, from unrelated adults of various ages, and from cord blood. Replicate twin experiments were performed at different times using different library preparation protocols to rule out contamination.

Every donor was a healthy Caucasian. Study-level results and caveats: Because the same donors could not be followed over many years, the conclusions depended on cross-sectional statistical analysis. Out-of-frame TCR alpha sharing in monozygotic twins was systematically underestimated by recombination models, whereas sharing between unrelated individuals was in agreement with the recombination models. Invariant T cells such as MAIT and iNKT could partly confound zero-insertion analyses, though diverse VJ usage argued against this for most clonotypes. The excess sharing between twins in beta out-of-frame sequences was weaker because fewer shared sequences reduced the signal-to-noise ratio. Abundant cord blood beta clonotypes carried fewer insertions; young adult naive repertoires showed a weaker similar trend, while memory repertoires showed none. Compared with coincidental sharing between unrelated individuals, an excess of low generation-probability sequences was observed among out-of-frame TCR alpha sequences shared between twins.

Libraries were prepared through 5' RACE. The sequencing machine was an Illumina HiSeq 2000. Template switching added a universal primer binding site, and the final cDNA carried a unique molecular identifier that allowed TCR cDNA molecules to be counted accurately. First-strand cDNA for TCR alpha and beta chains was synthesized from specific primers in the conserved constant-segment region. Each cDNA library was double barcoded, with a SMART-Mk sample barcode plus Illumina barcodes, to control for contamination. TruSeq adapter sequences and Illumina sample barcodes were added in two successive PCR steps. The Illumina HiSeq platform was used with custom primers to sequence TCR alpha and beta cDNA libraries. Concerning the study's data processing: MiGEC was used to process raw reads and extract unique molecular identifiers, and MiXCR was used to find CDR3 positions. Recombination models were inferred per individual with the repgenHMM and IGoR tools using an EM algorithm. The tcR package in R was used for shared clonotype analysis, with sharing normalized by the product of cloneset sizes. To study raw recombination without the effects of thymic and clonal selection, out-of-frame nonproductive sequences were analyzed. TCRdb's own reprocessing of the public reads used fastp at Q25 and MiXCR and kept productive beta chains. Every CDR3 protein is listed once, alongside the most common genes and DNA of its rows. TCRdb's processing, not the study's, gives the V and J calls here. This sample is represented by roughly 1,500,000 distinct CDR3 sequences; under 35% of them were singletons. The top ten hold approximately 0.29% of the sample.

With respect to this clonotype: The specificity of this receptor is unknown. No base qualities exist here, and no much larger clone lies one base off it.

The sequencing sample was made of cord blood. The receptor's source is a newborn girl in good health.

Here is the DNA: TGTGCCAGCAGCATGGACAGGGGCTATGGCTACACCTTC. This translates into CASSMDRGYGYTF. The rearranged chain carries TRBV7-9 and TRBJ1-2, with TRBD1 identical over 9 junction bases. Looking up the germline V gene (reference sequence) yields CDR1 SEHNR and CDR2 FQNEAQ. The CDR3 runs 13 amino acids, cysteine and phenylalanine included. Only the CDR3 part of the read is kept: 39 bases, read in frame from the first base. V ends up 5 bases short and J 4 bases short, with an unmatched junction base count of 2.